A selection of T cell receptor beta chains follows, all from one sample in a study of graft-versus-host responses after intestinal transplantation. Assay used: immunoSEQ multiplex PCR; TCRdb lists only in-frame clones, some missing. The sample carries 6,500 to 7,500 clones, roughly a third recorded once. Sequencing was performed on alloreactive CD8+ T cells from a mixed lymphocyte reaction culture, taken before transplantation. These receptors were taken from a human patient who was an organ donor for intestinal transplantation. CDR3s include the opening cysteine and the closing phenylalanine or tryptophan. The order of the fields is V gene, clone size, J gene, D gene, CDR3 DNA, CDR3 protein. The D gene is left open where the match is weak. Clone size, where shown, is once, few, many, or a class for clones that have expanded.

V: TRBV13; size: .; J: TRBJ2-1; D: TRBD2; DNA: TGTGCCAGCAGCACCGGGACTAGCGAGGAGCAGTTCTTC; CDR3: CASSTGTSEEQFF
V: TRBV25-1; size: .; J: TRBJ1-1; D: .; DNA: TGTGCCAGCAGTGAATATTGGTGGGGGGACACTGAAGCTTTCTTT; CDR3: CASSEYWWGDTEAFF
V: TRBV4-1; size: few; J: TRBJ2-6; D: TRBD1; DNA: TGCGCCAGCAGCCAAGGGACAGGGCCCTCTGGGGCCAACGTCCTGACTTTC; CDR3: CASSQGTGPSGANVLTF
V: TRBV18; size: few; J: TRBJ2-1; D: .; DNA: TGTGCCAGCTCACCATCTCCCCTAGCCCACAATGAGCAGTTCTTC; CDR3: CASSPSPLAHNEQFF
V: TRBV5-1; size: once; J: TRBJ2-5; D: .; DNA: TGCGCCAGCAGCTTGCTAGCACAAGAGACCCAGTACTTC; CDR3: CASSLLAQETQYF
V: TRBV11-2; size: .; J: TRBJ2-5; D: .; DNA: TGTGCCAGCAGCTTAGATCCACGTAGCGTTGAGACCCAGTACTTC; CDR3: CASSLDPRSVETQYF
V: TRBV5-4; size: once; J: TRBJ2-1; D: .; DNA: TGTGCCAGCAGCTTGAAGGCAGGGTATAGTCATGAGCAGTTCTTC; CDR3: CASSLKAGYSHEQFF
V: TRBV27; size: medium-sized; J: TRBJ1-1; D: .; DNA: TGTGCCAGCAGTCTAAGGACAGACGGAACTGAAGCTTTCTTT; CDR3: CASSLRTDGTEAFF
V: TRBV6-6; size: medium-sized; J: TRBJ1-5; D: TRBD1; DNA: TGTGCCAGCCGATGGGACAGTAGCAATCAGCCCCAGCATTTT; CDR3: CASRWDSSNQPQHF
V: TRBV7-4; size: .; J: TRBJ1-2; D: .; DNA: TGTGCCAGCAGCCAAAGATTCGGAGGGAGAGGCTACACCTTC; CDR3: CASSQRFGGRGYTF
V: TRBV11-2; size: few; J: TRBJ2-1; D: TRBD2; DNA: TGTGCCAGCAGCTTACCTGGGACTATGTTCTTCAATGAGCAGTTCTTC; CDR3: CASSLPGTMFFNEQFF
V: TRBV7-9; size: .; J: TRBJ2-7; D: TRBD2; DNA: TGTGCCAGCAGCGGGGGACTAGCGGGGGCCCCCTACGAGCAGTACTTC; CDR3: CASSGGLAGAPYEQYF
V: TRBV19; size: medium-sized; J: TRBJ1-2; D: .; DNA: TGTGCCAGTAGTCAGCGGACCCGGTATTATGGCTACACCTTC; CDR3: CASSQRTRYYGYTF
V: TRBV4-2; size: medium-sized; J: TRBJ2-7; D: .; DNA: TGTGCCAGCAGCCCTACGATTCCCTACGAGCAGTACTTC; CDR3: CASSPTIPYEQYF
V: TRBV30; size: .; J: TRBJ2-1; D: TRBD2; DNA: TGTGCCTGGAGTGGGACTAGCGGGAGATACAATGAGCAGTTCTTC; CDR3: CAWSGTSGRYNEQFF
V: TRBV7-9; size: .; J: TRBJ2-7; D: TRBD1; DNA: TGTGCCAGCAGCCCAACGGGACAGTCTTACGAGCAGTACTTC; CDR3: CASSPTGQSYEQYF
V: TRBV4-1; size: medium-sized; J: TRBJ1-1; D: TRBD1; DNA: TGCGCCAGCAGCTGGCCGGGACAGGGGAACACTGAAGCTTTCTTT; CDR3: CASSWPGQGNTEAFF
V: TRBV4-1; size: few; J: TRBJ2-1; D: .; DNA: TGCGCCAGCGGGGGGCTAGCGGACAGCTCCTACAATGAGCAGTTCTTC; CDR3: CASGGLADSSYNEQFF
V: TRBV14; size: .; J: TRBJ2-7; D: .; DNA: TGTGCCAGCAGCCAATTTAGGGACACCCTCTACGAGCAGTACTTC; CDR3: CASSQFRDTLYEQYF
V: TRBV19; size: .; J: TRBJ2-7; D: TRBD1; DNA: TGTGCCAGGATAATGGAGACAGGGGGCCGTCGTCGGTACTTC; CDR3: CARIMETGGRRRYF
V: TRBV5-1; size: few; J: TRBJ2-1; D: .; DNA: TGCGCCAGCGCGCCCCTACCGGAGCAGTTCTTC; CDR3: CASAPLPEQFF
V: TRBV6-5; size: .; J: TRBJ2-1; D: TRBD2; DNA: TGTGCCAGCAGTTACTCCACTAGCGGGGCTTACAATGAGCAGTTCTTC; CDR3: CASSYSTSGAYNEQFF
V: TRBV14; size: few; J: TRBJ2-3; D: TRBD2; DNA: TGTGCCAGCAGCCAAGTTGGGCTAGCGGGAGATACGCAGTATTTT; CDR3: CASSQVGLAGDTQYF
V: TRBV4-1; size: medium-sized; J: TRBJ1-6; D: .; DNA: TGCGCCAGCAGTCTAATGACCGGGAGAGAGATTTCACCCCTCCACTTT; CDR3: CASSLMTGREISPLHF
V: TRBV28; size: few; J: TRBJ2-3; D: .; DNA: TGTGCCAGCAGTCTATTTACTAGATCCTCTAGCACAGATACGCAGTATTTT; CDR3: CASSLFTRSSSTDTQYF
V: TRBV2; size: .; J: TRBJ2-7; D: TRBD2; DNA: TGTGCCAGCCTATATAGCGGGAGATACGAGCAGTACTTC; CDR3: CASLYSGRYEQYF
V: TRBV5-5; size: medium-sized; J: TRBJ2-1; D: .; DNA: TGTGCCAGCAGATACAGGCTAAGCTCCTACAATGAGCAGTTCTTC; CDR3: CASRYRLSSYNEQFF